The next 24 T cell receptor beta chains were all read from a single sample in a study of T-cell reconstitution after alpha-beta-depleted transplantation in children. Preparation of the TCRbeta library was carried out with unique molecular identifiers. From the PCR reads, TCRdb called clonotypes with MiXCR, one entry per CDR3 protein. The sample has some 300,000 distinct CDR3 sequences, over 9.5% seen once; the top ten hold around 7.5%. The sample in question was PBMCs, obtained before TCRalphabeta/CD19-depleted stem cell transplant. Receptor source: a boy less than two years old with acute myeloid leukemia, due to receive a stem cell transplant.

This clonotype was detected ten times or more. The chain carries TRBV29-1 and TRBJ1-1; D is uncertain. This CDR3 comprises 13 residues. The germline gives CDR1 SQVTM, CDR2 ANQGSEA. Trimming stripped 4 bases from V and 1 base from J, with 10 bases between. CDR3 sequence (DNA): TGCAGCGTTGCCAGGCGAGCGAACACTGAAGCTTTCTTT. Encoded protein: CSVARRANTEAFF.

V gene TRBV6-5 combines with J gene TRBJ2-2; D gene uncertain. V was shortened by 0 bases and J by 4 bases, with 6 bases between the two germline ends. The CDR3 is made up of 14 amino acids. Per the germline V gene, CDR1 is MNHEY and CDR2 is SVGAGI. CDR3 coding DNA: TGTGCCAGCAGTTACTCTTATCTCACCGGGGAGCTGTTTTTT. Translation: CASSYSYLTGELFF.

This clonotype was detected ten times or more. The chain combines TRBV25-1 with TRBJ2-5; 9 nucleotides match TRBD1. Unmatched junction bases numbered 8, after V lost 1 base and J lost 5 bases. The germline V gene encodes CDR1 MGHDK and CDR2 SYGVNS. The CDR3 is 16 amino acids. The CDR3 DNA reads TGTGCCAGCAGTGAATTTGGACAGGGGTATGGGGAGACCCAGTACTTC. It yields the protein CASSEFGQGYGETQYF.

This clonotype was recorded many times. The chain employs TRBV5-1 and TRBJ1-1; D ambiguous. The CDR3 totals 13 residues. The germline V gene has CDR1 SGHRS and CDR2 YFSETQ. The V end was cut by 0 bases, the J end by 0 bases, with 3 bases between. CDR3 DNA sequence: TGCGCCAGCAGCTTGGGACTGAACACTGAAGCTTTCTTT. This encodes CASSLGLNTEAFF.

This clonotype has ten or more counts. This chain's CDR3 is CASSFFTYEQYF. CDR3 bases: TGTGCCAGCAGTTTCTTTACCTACGAGCAGTACTTC. The rearrangement joins TRBV12-3 or TRBV12-4 to TRBJ2-7; no firm D call. V dropped 3 bases and J dropped 2 bases, with 5 bases sitting between them. The length of the CDR3 is 12 residues.

This clonotype has at least ten counts. This sequence joins TRBV20-1 and TRBJ2-7, with D possibly being TRBD2 (6 bases). This CDR3 region has 14 residues. Germline CDR1 reads DFQATT; CDR2 reads SNEGSKA (reference sequence). Trimming shortened V by 3 bases and J by 2 bases, and 14 bases separated the two germline ends. CDR3 sequence reads: CSASQIAAAYEQYF. The CDR3 DNA follows: TGCAGTGCTAGCCAGATAGCGGCTGCCTACGAGCAGTACTTC.

The sample holds many counts of this clonotype. The chain employs TRBV4-3 and TRBJ2-7, with D possibly matching TRBD1 (6 bases). V was cut by 0 bases and J by 5 bases, with 11 bases left in between. The CDR3 runs 14 residues. Germline V gene data show CDR1 as LGHNA and CDR2 as YSLEER. The CDR3 bases are TGCGCCAGCAGCCAAGAGCCAGGGGTCGACGAGCAGTACTTC. Its translation: CASSQEPGVDEQYF.

This rearrangement joins TRBV2 to TRBJ1-6; a weak D match, TRBD1 (6 bases). This CDR3 has 15 residues. The germline CDR1 and CDR2 sequences are SNHLY and FYNNEI. V shed 9 bases and J shed 0 bases, with 12 bases lying between them. The CDR3 reads CARSPQGSYNSPLHF. CDR3 coding DNA: TGTGCCAGGTCTCCACAGGGCTCCTATAATTCACCCCTCCACTTT.

This clonotype came up many times. The chain uses TRBV25-1 and TRBJ2-1; D unresolved. Germline CDR1 is MGHDK and CDR2 is SYGVNS. Trimming pared 5 bases from V and 7 bases from J, leaving 15 bases between. The CDR3 covers 14 residues. Here the CDR3 reads CASSMATLLNEQFF. CDR3 DNA: TGTGCCAGCAGTATGGCTACCCTTCTGAATGAGCAGTTCTTC.

This clonotype was observed a few times. The chain combines TRBV7-6 with TRBJ1-1, with TRBD1 matching over 7 bases. Germline-derived CDR1 and CDR2 are SGHVS and FNYEAQ. After removal of 1 base from V and 4 bases from J, the junction contained 15 bases not matched to a gene. This CDR3 is 18 amino acids long. CDR3 coding DNA: TGTGCCAGCAGCTTAGGATTTTGGACAGGAGTGGAGGTCACTGAAGCTTTCTTT. Translating it yields CASSLGFWTGVEVTEAFF.

In this sample, this clonotype turned up many times. V gene TRBV7-8 combines with J gene TRBJ2-1; 9 bases are a match to TRBD1. In germline, CDR1 is SGHVS, CDR2 FQNEAQ. This CDR3 region has 13 residues. Trimming at V came to 5 bases and at J to 8 bases, leaving 4 bases not matched to a gene. CDR3 in DNA: TGTGCCAGCAGCAAGGACAGGGGACATGAGCAGTTCTTC. Its protein is CASSKDRGHEQFF.

This clonotype was detected ten times or more. V usage is TRBV7-3 and J usage is TRBJ1-1; tentative D call: TRBD1 (5 bases). CDR3 size: 12 residues. CDR1 SGHTA and CDR2 FQGTGA come from the germline V gene. The V and J ends lost 1 base and 7 bases respectively, with 7 bases between them. The CDR3 bases are TGTGCCAGCAGCTTAAAGGGGCGTGAAGCTTTCTTT. It translates to CASSLKGREAFF.

This clonotype was seen more than once but under ten times. The J gene is TRBJ2-2, the V gene TRBV20-1; D not certain. CDR1 DFQATT and CDR2 SNEGSKA come from the germline V gene (reference sequence). V was pared by 6 bases and J by 1 base, with 9 bases between. CDR3 length equals 13 residues. In DNA form, the CDR3 reads TGCAGTGCCGACACGGGGAACACCGGGGAGCTGTTTTTT. Translating it yields CSADTGNTGELFF.

The table lists this clonotype with a few counts. The V and J genes are TRBV6-5 and TRBJ2-3, with 8 bases fitting TRBD2. This CDR3 spans 15 amino acids. Germline lookup yields CDR1 MNHEY and CDR2 SVGAGI. V shed 1 base, J shed 3 bases, and the junction held 3 bases outside the gene matches. The CDR3 region has the DNA TGTGCCAGCAGTTACTTGGGACTAGGAACAGATACGCAGTATTTT. It yields the protein CASSYLGLGTDTQYF.

The chain carries TRBV29-1 and TRBJ1-2, with unresolved D. The CDR3 extends over 14 amino acids. Germline-derived CDR1 and CDR2 are SQVTM and ANQGSEA. V was shortened by 6 bases and J by 0 bases, with 14 bases between the two germline ends. Written as DNA, the CDR3 is TGCAGCGTCTACCTCGGGCAGCCTAACTATGGCTACACCTTC. Residues: CSVYLGQPNYGYTF.

This clonotype was observed at least ten times. V is TRBV12-3 or TRBV12-4 and J is TRBJ2-7, with 8 bases matching TRBD1. V lost 6 bases, J lost 5 bases, and 3 bases stayed unmatched. The CDR3 spans 12 residues. CDR3 nucleotide sequence: TGTGCCAGCAGAAGGACAGGGAACGAGCAGTACTTC. It translates to CASRRTGNEQYF.

This clonotype was observed at least ten times. The CDR3 DNA sequence: TGCGCCAGCAGCCAAGATCTGTCGGGAGACTACGAGCAGTACTTC. Its protein product is CASSQDLSGDYEQYF. The chain joins TRBV4-3 to TRBJ2-7; possible D gene TRBD2, 6 bases. V was cut by 0 bases and J by 3 bases, with 12 bases left in between. The CDR3 covers 15 residues. Per the germline V gene, CDR1 is LGHNA and CDR2 is YSLEER.

Written as DNA, the CDR3 is TGTGCCAGTAGTATAGTCCTCAGCTCCTACAATGAGCAGTTCTTC. It specifies CASSIVLSSYNEQFF. The chain joins TRBV19 to TRBJ2-1; D gene unclear. This CDR3 has 15 amino acids. V was trimmed by 1 base and J by 0 bases, leaving 7 bases between them. In germline, CDR1 is LNHDA, CDR2 SQIVND (reference sequence).

The J gene is TRBJ2-1, the V gene TRBV11-2, with D unresolved. Germline CDR1 SGHAT, CDR2 FQNNGV. The CDR3 length is 11 residues. V was cut by 6 bases and J by 10 bases, with 10 bases left in between. CDR3 protein: CASRAPGEQFF. The DNA of the CDR3 is TGTGCCAGCAGGGCACCGGGCGAGCAGTTCTTC.

This clonotype was counted ten times or more. The genes are TRBV4-3 and TRBJ2-1; 13 bases align to TRBD2. The CDR3 totals 18 residues. Unmatched junction bases numbered 14, after V lost 3 bases and J lost 9 bases. Germline CDR1 reads LGHNA; CDR2 reads YSLEER. Written as DNA, the CDR3 is TGCGCCAGCAGCCATGAATGGGGGGGACTAGCGGGATCGGCTGAGCAGTTCTTC. Residues: CASSHEWGGLAGSAEQFF.

The genes are TRBV28 and TRBJ2-1, with D possibly matching TRBD1 (6 bases). The CDR3 covers 16 residues. The germline gives CDR1 MDHEN, CDR2 SYDVKM. Trimming stripped 2 bases from V and 4 bases from J, with 15 bases between. CDR3 sequence: CASSLRQGWVYNEQFF. The CDR3 nucleotides are TGTGCCAGCAGTTTAAGGCAGGGGTGGGTGTACAATGAGCAGTTCTTC. The full variable domain, rest sourced from reference TRBV28 and TRBJ2-1, is DVKVTQSSRYLVKRTGEKVFLECVQDMDHENMFWYRQDPGLGLRLIYFSYDVKMKEKGDIPEGYSVSREKKERFSLILESASTNQTSMYLCASSLRQGWVYNEQFFGPGTRLTVL.

V gene TRBV3-1 combines with J gene TRBJ2-1, with unresolved D. This CDR3 has 15 residues. Trimming took 2 bases from V and 0 from J, leaving 8 bases between them. Germline assignment: CDR1 LGHDT and CDR2 YNNKEL (reference sequence). CDR3 DNA: TGTGCCAGCAGCCAACGACCCATCTCCTACAATGAGCAGTTCTTC. It codes for CASSQRPISYNEQFF.

In its sample, this clonotype was seen many times. The chain uses TRBV24-1 and TRBJ2-3; weak D call: TRBD1 (5 bases). The germline gives CDR1 KGHDR, CDR2 SFDVKD. Trimming took off 4 bases at V and 5 bases at J, with 18 bases between the two ends. The CDR3 extends over 16 amino acids. Here the CDR3 DNA reads TGTGCCACCAGTGAGGGGCTAGGCTTTCATGGAGATACGCAGTATTTT. Residues: CATSEGLGFHGDTQYF.

In this sample, this clonotype turned up many times. The chain combines TRBV29-1 with TRBJ1-2; D is undetermined. V was clipped by 0 bases and J by 4 bases, with 9 bases between them. Germline values: CDR1 SQVTM, CDR2 ANQGSEA. This CDR3 spans 13 amino acids. The CDR3: CSVEDQVTYGYTF. DNA of the CDR3: TGCAGCGTTGAAGATCAGGTGACCTATGGCTACACCTTC.